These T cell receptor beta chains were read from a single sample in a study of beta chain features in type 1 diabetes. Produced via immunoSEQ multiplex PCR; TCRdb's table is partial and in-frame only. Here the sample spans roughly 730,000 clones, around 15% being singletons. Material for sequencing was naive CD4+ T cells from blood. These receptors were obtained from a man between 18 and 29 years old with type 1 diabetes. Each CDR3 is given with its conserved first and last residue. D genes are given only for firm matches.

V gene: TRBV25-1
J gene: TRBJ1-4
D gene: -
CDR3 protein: CASSEYGIRGEKLFF

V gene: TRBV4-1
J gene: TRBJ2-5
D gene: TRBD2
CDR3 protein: CASSLGLAGGPVETQYF

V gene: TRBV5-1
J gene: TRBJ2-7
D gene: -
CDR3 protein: CASSPDVNRIYEQYF

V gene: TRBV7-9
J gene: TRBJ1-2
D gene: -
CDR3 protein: CASSGSNGADGYTF

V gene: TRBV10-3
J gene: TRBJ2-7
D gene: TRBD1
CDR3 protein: CASRTGTATYEQYF

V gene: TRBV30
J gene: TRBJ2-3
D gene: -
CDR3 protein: CAWSVGDRLVDTQYF

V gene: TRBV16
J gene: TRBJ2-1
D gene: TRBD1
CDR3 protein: CASSQRQGNEQFF

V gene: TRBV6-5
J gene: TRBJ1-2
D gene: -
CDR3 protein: CASSYSFSGAYGYTF

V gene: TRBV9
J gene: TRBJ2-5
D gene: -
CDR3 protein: CASSVDTGDGETQYF

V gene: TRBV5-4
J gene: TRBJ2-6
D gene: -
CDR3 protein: CASSLGSGANVLTF

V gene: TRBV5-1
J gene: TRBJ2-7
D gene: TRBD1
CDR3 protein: CASSWGQGTYEQYF

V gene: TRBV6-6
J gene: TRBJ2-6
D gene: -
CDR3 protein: CASSRPSGANVLTF

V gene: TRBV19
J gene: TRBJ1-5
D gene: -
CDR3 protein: CASSGGTGKGVNQPQHF

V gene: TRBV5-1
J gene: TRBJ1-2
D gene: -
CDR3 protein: CASSLGALNGYTF

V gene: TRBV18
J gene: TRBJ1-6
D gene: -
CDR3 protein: CASSPGRDHSPLHF

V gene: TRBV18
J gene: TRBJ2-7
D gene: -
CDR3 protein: CASSPATVDSYEQYF